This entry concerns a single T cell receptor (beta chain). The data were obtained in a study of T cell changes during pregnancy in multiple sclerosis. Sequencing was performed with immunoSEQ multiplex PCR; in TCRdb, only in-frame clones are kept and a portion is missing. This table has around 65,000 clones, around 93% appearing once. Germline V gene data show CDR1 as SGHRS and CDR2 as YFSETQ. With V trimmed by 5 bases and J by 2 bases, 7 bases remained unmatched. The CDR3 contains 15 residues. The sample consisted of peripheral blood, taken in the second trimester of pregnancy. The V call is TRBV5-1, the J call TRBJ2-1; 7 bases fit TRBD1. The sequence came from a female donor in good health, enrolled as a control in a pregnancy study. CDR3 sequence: CASSPGGTTYNEQFF. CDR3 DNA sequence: TGCGCCAGCAGTCCAGGGGGTACTACCTACAATGAGCAGTTCTTC.